The present entry profiles one T cell receptor (beta chain) with its context. Its antigen is unknown. This CDR3 is also generated by other DNA sequences in the sample. The data are from a study of cytomegalovirus exposure and HLA in healthy donors. Study-level results: In all likelihood, a cluster of highly shared sequence variants was a sequencing artifact. Association of a missense DCLRE1C variant with TCR beta V- and J-gene trimming was reported in a later analysis. It was confirmed in vitro that three of the CMV-associated chains were specific for CMV antigens.

Germline V CDR1 and CDR2: MDHEN, SYDVKM. Trimming cost V 5 bases and J 0 bases; bases outside gene matches: 6. This CDR3 is built from 16 residues. 60 Vbeta and 13 Jbeta primers were used in PCR. In the original analysis: Later analysis identified around 85 million unique TCR beta chains, approximately 11 million shared. The table came from immunoSEQ multiplex PCR; TCRdb's copy has only in-frame clones and leaves some out. V, J and clone size are taken as reported in that table, and D and trimming were inferred from the DNA itself. The sample holds some 140,000 clones, roughly three quarters seen once.

Material for sequencing was PBMCs. This clonotype was sampled from a man aged 30-40 years in good health and CMV-seronegative. This rearrangement joins TRBV28 to TRBJ1-5; TRBD1 matches 8 bases. CDR3 in amino acids: CASSPGQGYSNQPQHF. The CDR3 DNA follows: TGTGCCAGCAGTCCAGGACAGGGTTATAGCAATCAGCCCCAGCATTTT.